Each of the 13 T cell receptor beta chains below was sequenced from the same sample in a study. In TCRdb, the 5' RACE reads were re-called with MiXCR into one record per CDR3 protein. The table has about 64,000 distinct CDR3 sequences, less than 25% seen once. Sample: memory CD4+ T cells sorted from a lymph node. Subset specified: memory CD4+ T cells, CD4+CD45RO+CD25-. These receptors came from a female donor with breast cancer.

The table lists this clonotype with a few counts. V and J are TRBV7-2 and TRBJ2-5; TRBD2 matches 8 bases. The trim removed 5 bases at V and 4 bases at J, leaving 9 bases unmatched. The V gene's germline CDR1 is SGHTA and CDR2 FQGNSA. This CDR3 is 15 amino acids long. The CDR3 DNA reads TGTGCCAGCAGCCCCACCTCGAGCGGGAGAGAGACCCAGTACTTC. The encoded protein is CASSPTSSGRETQYF.

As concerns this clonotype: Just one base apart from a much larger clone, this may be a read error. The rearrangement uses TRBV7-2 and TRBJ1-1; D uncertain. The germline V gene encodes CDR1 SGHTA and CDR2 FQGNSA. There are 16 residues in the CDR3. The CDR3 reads CASSLNKPLRNTEACF. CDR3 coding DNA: TGTGCCAGCAGCTTAAACAAGCCCTTACGCAACACTGAAGCTTGCTTT.

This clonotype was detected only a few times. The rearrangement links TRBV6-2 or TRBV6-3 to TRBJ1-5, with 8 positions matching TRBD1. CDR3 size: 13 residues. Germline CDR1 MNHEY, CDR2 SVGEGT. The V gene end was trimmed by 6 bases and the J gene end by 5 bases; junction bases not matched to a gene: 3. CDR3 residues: CASSGQGHQPQHF. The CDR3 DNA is TGTGCCAGCAGCGGACAGGGACATCAGCCCCAGCATTTT.

This chain's CDR3 is CASSPQWAGHEQYF. CDR3 coding DNA: TGTGCCAGCAGCCCCCAGTGGGCGGGCCACGAGCAGTACTTC. The chain joins TRBV7-2 to TRBJ2-7; D possibly corresponds to TRBD2 (5 bases). Germline CDR1 SGHTA, CDR2 FQGNSA. V was cut by 5 bases and J by 5 bases, with 16 bases left in between. This CDR3 contains 14 residues.

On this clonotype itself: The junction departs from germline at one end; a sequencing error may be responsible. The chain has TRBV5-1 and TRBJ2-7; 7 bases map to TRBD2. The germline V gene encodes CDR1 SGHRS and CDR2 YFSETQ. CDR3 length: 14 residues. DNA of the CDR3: TGCGCCAACAGCTGGGAGGGCAGGGACGGCGAGCAGTACTTC. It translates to CANSWEGRDGEQYF.

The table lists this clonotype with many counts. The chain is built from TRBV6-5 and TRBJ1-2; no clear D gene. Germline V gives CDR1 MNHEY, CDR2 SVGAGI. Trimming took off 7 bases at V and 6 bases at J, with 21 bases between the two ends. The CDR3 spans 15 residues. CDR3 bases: TGTGCCAGCAAACTTAGGGCCCTTCTACCGGATGGCTACACCTTC. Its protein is CASKLRALLPDGYTF.

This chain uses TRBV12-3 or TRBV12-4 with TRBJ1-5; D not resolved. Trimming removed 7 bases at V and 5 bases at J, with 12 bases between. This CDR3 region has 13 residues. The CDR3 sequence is CASKMGSDQPQHF. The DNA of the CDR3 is TGTGCCAGCAAGATGGGGTCAGATCAGCCCCAGCATTTT.

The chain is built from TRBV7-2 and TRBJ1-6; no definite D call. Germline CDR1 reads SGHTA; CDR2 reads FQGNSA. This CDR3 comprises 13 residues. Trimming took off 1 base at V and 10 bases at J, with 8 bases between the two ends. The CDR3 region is CASSLDLQSPLHF. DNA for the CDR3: TGTGCCAGCAGCTTAGACCTTCAATCACCCCTCCACTTT.

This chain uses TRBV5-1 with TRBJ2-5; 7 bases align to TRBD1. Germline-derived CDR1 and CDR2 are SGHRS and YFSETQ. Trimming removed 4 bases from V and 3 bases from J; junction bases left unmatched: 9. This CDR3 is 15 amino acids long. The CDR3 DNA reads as TGCGCCAGCAGCATAGGGGACAGAAAAGAAGAGACCCAGTACTTC. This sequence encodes CASSIGDRKEETQYF.

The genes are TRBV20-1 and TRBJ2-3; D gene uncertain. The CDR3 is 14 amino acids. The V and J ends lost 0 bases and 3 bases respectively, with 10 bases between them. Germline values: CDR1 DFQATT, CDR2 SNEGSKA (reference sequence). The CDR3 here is CSARDKVWTDTQYF. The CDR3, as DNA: TGCAGTGCTAGAGATAAGGTGTGGACAGATACGCAGTATTTT.

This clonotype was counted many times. The CDR3 reads CASSLVVRGDTIYF. CDR3 coding DNA: TGTGCCAGCAGCTTGGTTGTAAGGGGAGACACCATATATTTT. The rearrangement uses TRBV5-5 and TRBJ1-3; tentatively, D is TRBD1 (5 bases). Trimming removed 0 bases from V and 8 bases from J, with 12 bases in between. The CDR3 length is 14 residues. Germline CDR1 SGHKS, CDR2 YYEKEE (reference sequence).

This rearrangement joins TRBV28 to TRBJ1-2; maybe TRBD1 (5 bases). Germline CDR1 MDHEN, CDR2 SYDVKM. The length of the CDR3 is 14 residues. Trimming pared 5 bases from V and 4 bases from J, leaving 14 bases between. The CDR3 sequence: CASSAPGRTYGYTF. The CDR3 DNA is TGTGCCAGCAGTGCCCCGGGACGGACCTATGGCTACACCTTC.

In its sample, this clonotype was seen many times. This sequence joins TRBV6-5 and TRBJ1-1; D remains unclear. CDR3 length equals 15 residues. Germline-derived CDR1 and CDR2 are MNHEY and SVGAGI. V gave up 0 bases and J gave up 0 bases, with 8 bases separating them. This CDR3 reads CASSYSTRMNTEAFF. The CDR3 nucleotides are TGTGCCAGCAGTTACTCGACCAGGATGAACACTGAAGCTTTCTTT.